This T cell receptor beta chain is drawn from a study of blood T cell repertoires in COVID-19. Across the study: COVID-19 samples collected from the United States, Italy and Spain covered acute and convalescent phases.

Per the authors' pipeline: Estimation of nucleated cell counts was performed using reference gene primer amplification. Repertoires were generated with immunoSEQ multiplex PCR, while TCRdb's copy carries only in-frame clones and drops some. From that table come the V and J calls and clone size; the DNA was used to work out D and trimming. This table has about 77,000 clones, less than 85% appearing once. Sequencing used peripheral blood. This clonotype originated in a man in his 60s with acute or convalescent COVID-19.

DNA of the CDR3: TGTGCCAGCAGCTTAGCTCAGGCCCACGGGGAGCTGTTTTTT. Residues: CASSLAQAHGELFF. This sequence joins TRBV7-2 and TRBJ2-2; D is unresolved. This CDR3 spans 14 amino acids. The germline gives CDR1 SGHTA, CDR2 FQGNSA. V was shortened by 0 bases and J by 7 bases, with 9 bases between the two germline ends.